In this sample, the clone carrying this TCR beta chain turned up many times. This specimen comes from a study of T cells in Graves' hyperthyroidism and ophthalmopathy. Study at large: Upon initial diagnosis and before any treatment, peripheral blood was collected.

Across 18 months, stable Graves' hyperthyroidism was marked by no progression to ophthalmopathy. Disease duration under 2 months; hyperthyroidism patients were aged 18 to 65. Clinical symptoms, serum thyroxine, TRAb, thyroid ultrasound and orbital computed tomography informed diagnoses. The V and J ends lost 3 bases and 7 bases respectively, with 12 bases between them. Germline CDR1 SQVTM, CDR2 ANQGSEA. CDR3 length equals 12 residues. TCR beta CDR3 sequences were amplified from RNA transcripts. Using the HTBI primer set, a first-round RT-PCR was run on the TCR CDR3. One entry per CDR3 protein results from TCRdb running MiXCR on the multiplex PCR reads. The table includes some 500,000 distinct CDR3 sequences, 13% to 15% detected once.

This sequence was found in a woman aged 18 to 35 with Graves' hyperthyroidism. The sequencing input was blood. The gene calls are TRBV29-1 and TRBJ1-2; no clear D. The CDR3 reads CSVDPPLPGYTF. For the CDR3, the DNA is TGCAGCGTTGACCCGCCCCTACCTGGCTACACCTTC.